The 11 T cell receptor beta chains listed next were all sequenced from one sample in a study of T cells in Graves' hyperthyroidism and ophthalmopathy. The source material, RNA transcripts, was used to amplify TCR beta CDR3 regions. The TCR CDR3 first-round RT-PCR relied on the HTBI primer set. MiXCR, applied by TCRdb to the multiplex PCR reads, yields one record per CDR3 protein. The sample has about 610,000 distinct CDR3 sequences, more than 15% seen once. Sequenced: blood. Receptors originate from a woman in her thirties or forties with Graves' ophthalmopathy.

The sample holds a few counts of this clonotype. The chain is built from TRBV10-3 and TRBJ2-3, with TRBD2 as a possible D gene (7 bases). Germline assignment: CDR1 ENHRY and CDR2 SYGVKD. Deletions cut 4 bases from V and 5 bases from J, with 10 bases between. This CDR3 has 13 residues. The CDR3 DNA reads as TGTGCCATCAGTGTCGGGGGGCGAGATACGCAGTATTTT. It specifies CAISVGGRDTQYF.

The chain links TRBV14 to TRBJ1-3, with a possible D match to TRBD1 (5 bases). The CDR3 runs to 17 residues. CDR1 is SGHDN and CDR2 is FVKESK in the germline V gene. The germline V and J ends were trimmed by 0 bases and 2 bases, with 14 bases remaining between them. DNA of the CDR3: TGTGCCAGCAGCCAAGAATTACGGGGCGATCCTGGAAACACCATATATTTT. This gives the protein CASSQELRGDPGNTIYF.

Only one count was recorded for this clonotype. The CDR3 spells CASSPGLEYNEQFF. The CDR3 DNA follows: TGCGCCAGCAGCCCGGGACTAGAGTACAATGAGCAGTTCTTC. The V gene is TRBV5-1, the J gene TRBJ2-1; 8 bases are a match to TRBD2. The CDR3 covers 14 residues. The V and J ends lost 4 bases and 4 bases, in that order; junction bases with no gene match: 4. Germline CDR1 is SGHRS and CDR2 is YFSETQ.

This clonotype was seen ten or more times. The genes are TRBV2 and TRBJ2-3, with TRBD1 as a possible D gene (5 bases). Germline V gene lookup returns CDR1 SNHLY and CDR2 FYNNEI. This CDR3 has 14 residues. V dropped 4 bases and J dropped 0 bases, with 8 bases sitting between them. DNA of the CDR3: TGTGCCAGCAGTGGGCAGGGCAGCACAGATACGCAGTATTTT. It encodes CASSGQGSTDTQYF.

On this clonotype: The junction and the germline gene differ at one end; a read error may be behind it. V and J are TRBV20-1 and TRBJ2-1; D is possibly TRBD2 (6 bases). The CDR3 loop spans 13 amino acids. Germline V lookup: CDR1 DFQATT, CDR2 SNEGSKA (reference sequence). The chain's CDR3 is CSAEGSSCNEQFF. The CDR3 bases are TGCAGTGCGGAGGGGAGCTCCTGCAATGAGCAGTTCTTC.

This clonotype was detected many times. This chain connects TRBV7-8 to TRBJ2-5; TRBD2 matches at 11 bases. CDR1 and CDR2 from the germline V gene are SGHVS and FQNEAQ. This CDR3 contains 14 residues. The ends lost 3 bases at V and 9 bases at J; junction bases unmatched: 6. The CDR3 protein is CASSFTSGSSSQYF. CDR3 in DNA: TGTGCCAGCAGCTTTACTAGCGGGAGCTCTTCCCAGTACTTC.

The rearrangement joins TRBV11-1 to TRBJ2-1; 8 bases are shared with TRBD2. The V and J ends lost 3 bases and 4 bases, in that order; junction bases with no gene match: 8. Germline V gene sequence: CDR1 SGHAT, CDR2 FQDESV (reference sequence). The CDR3 spans 16 residues. Written as DNA, the CDR3 is TGTGCCAGCAGCTTTGAACGGCGGGGGGCTTACAATGAGCAGTTCTTC. Encoded protein: CASSFERRGAYNEQFF. Supplemented by reference TRBV11-1 and TRBJ2-1, the full variable domain reads EAEVAQSPRYKITEKSQAVAFWCDPISGHATLYWYRQILGQGPELLVQFQDESVVDDSQLPKDRFSAERLKGVDSTLKIQPAELGDSAMYLCASSFERRGAYNEQFFGPGTRLTVL.

This rearrangement joins TRBV7-9 to TRBJ1-2, with 7 bases matching TRBD1. CDR3 length equals 17 residues. Germline V lookup: CDR1 SEHNR, CDR2 FQNEAQ (reference sequence). With V trimmed by 5 bases and J by 6 bases, 18 bases remained unmatched. CDR3 sequence reads: CASSRSNTMTGFDGYTF. CDR3 in DNA: TGTGCCAGCAGCCGAAGCAATACCATGACAGGGTTCGATGGCTACACCTTC.

The V and J genes are TRBV11-2 and TRBJ2-2, with 11 bases fitting TRBD2. The CDR3 is made up of 18 amino acids. Germline loops: CDR1 SGHAT, CDR2 FQNNGV. Unmatched junction bases numbered 10, after V lost 5 bases and J lost 2 bases. DNA for the CDR3: TGTGCCAGCAGCAACGGGGCGGGGACTAGCGGTAACACCGGGGAGCTGTTTTTT. It yields the protein CASSNGAGTSGNTGELFF. The whole variable domain, remainder taken from reference TRBV11-2 and TRBJ2-2, is EAGVAQSPRYKIIEKRQSVAFWCNPISGHATLYWYQQILGQGPKLLIQFQNNGVVDDSQLPKDRFSAERLKGVDSTLKIQPAKLEDSAVYLCASSNGAGTSGNTGELFFGEGSRLTVL.

This clonotype turned up a few times. The genes are TRBV29-1 and TRBJ2-1; tentatively, D is TRBD1 (7 bases). This CDR3 has 16 residues. Trimming removed 2 bases from V and 3 bases from J, with 17 bases in between. The V gene's germline CDR1 is SQVTM and CDR2 ANQGSEA. CDR3 region: CSVERRDSRRYNEQFF. The CDR3, as DNA: TGCAGCGTTGAAAGGAGGGACAGCCGGCGCTACAATGAGCAGTTCTTC.

Ten or more counts support this clonotype. J is TRBJ2-1 and V is TRBV20-1, with 9 bases matching TRBD2. Germline V gene lookup returns CDR1 DFQATT and CDR2 SNEGSKA (reference sequence). The CDR3 length is 15 residues. The V gene end was trimmed by 5 bases and the J gene end by 3 bases; junction bases not matched to a gene: 8. DNA for the CDR3: TGCAGTGCTTTGGCGGGGGGGCCCGACTACAATGAGCAGTTCTTC. Translating it yields CSALAGGPDYNEQFF.